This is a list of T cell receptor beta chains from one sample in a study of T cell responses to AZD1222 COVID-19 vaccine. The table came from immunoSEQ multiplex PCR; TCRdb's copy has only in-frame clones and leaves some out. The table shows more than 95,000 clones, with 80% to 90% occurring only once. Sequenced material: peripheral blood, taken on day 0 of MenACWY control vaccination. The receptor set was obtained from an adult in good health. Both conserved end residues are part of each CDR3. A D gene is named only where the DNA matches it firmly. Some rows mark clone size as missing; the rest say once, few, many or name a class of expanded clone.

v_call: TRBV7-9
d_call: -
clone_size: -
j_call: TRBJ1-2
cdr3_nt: TGTGCCAGCAGCTTACAGGAGGCAGCGGCCCTTTATGGCTACACCTTC
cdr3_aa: CASSLQEAAALYGYTF

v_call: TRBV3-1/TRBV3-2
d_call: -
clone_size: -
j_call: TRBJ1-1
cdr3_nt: TGTGCCAGCAGACCCAGGGGCCTGAACACTGAAGCTTTCTTT
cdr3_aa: CASRPRGLNTEAFF

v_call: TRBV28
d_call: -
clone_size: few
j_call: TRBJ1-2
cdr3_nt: TGTGCCAGCAGTTTAGATTACTATGGCTACACCTTC
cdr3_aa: CASSLDYYGYTF

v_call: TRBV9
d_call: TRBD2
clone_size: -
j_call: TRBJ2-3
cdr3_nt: TGTGCCAGCAGTGGGAGCGGGGCTGAGCAGTATTTT
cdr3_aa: CASSGSGAEQYF

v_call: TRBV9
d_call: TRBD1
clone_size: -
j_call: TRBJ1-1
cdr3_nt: TGTGCCAGCAGCGCGGGACAGGGGAACCGCAACACTGAAGCTTTCTTT
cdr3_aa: CASSAGQGNRNTEAFF

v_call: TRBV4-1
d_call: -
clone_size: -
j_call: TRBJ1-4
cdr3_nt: TGCGCCAGCAGCCAAGGAGTTCTAGAGGTACATGAAAAACTGTTTTTT
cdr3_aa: CASSQGVLEVHEKLFF

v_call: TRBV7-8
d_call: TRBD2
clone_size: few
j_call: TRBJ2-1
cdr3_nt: TGTGCCAGCAGCTTCGGAGTAGCGGGCAGCTCCTACAATGAGCAGTTCTTC
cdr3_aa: CASSFGVAGSSYNEQFF

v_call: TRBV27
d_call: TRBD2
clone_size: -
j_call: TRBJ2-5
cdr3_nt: TGTGCCAGCAGTTTATCGACTAGCGGGGGGGAAGAGACCCAGTACTTC
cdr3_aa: CASSLSTSGGEETQYF

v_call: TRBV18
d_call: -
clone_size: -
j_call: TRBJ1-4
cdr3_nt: TGTGCCAGCTCAGAACTATCTGCAACTAATGAAAAACTGTTTTTT
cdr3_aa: CASSELSATNEKLFF

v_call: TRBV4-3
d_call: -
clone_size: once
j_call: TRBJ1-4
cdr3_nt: TGCGCCAGCAGCCAAGTTGGGGCCGGTAGTGAAAAACTGTTTTTT
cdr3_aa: CASSQVGAGSEKLFF

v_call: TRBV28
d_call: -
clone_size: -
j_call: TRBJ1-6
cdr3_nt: TGTGCCAGCAGTTTACGGCTCCGCATACCCCTCCACTTT
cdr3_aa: CASSLRLRIPLHF

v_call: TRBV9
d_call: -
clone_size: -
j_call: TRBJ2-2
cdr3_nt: TGTGCCAGCAGCTCCCTCGGGAGTACGAACACCGGGGAGCTGTTTTTT
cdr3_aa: CASSSLGSTNTGELFF

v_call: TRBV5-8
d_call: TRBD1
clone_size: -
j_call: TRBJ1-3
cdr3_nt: TGTGCCAGCAGCCCCCAAGGACAGGGGTCAAACACCATATATTTT
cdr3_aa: CASSPQGQGSNTIYF

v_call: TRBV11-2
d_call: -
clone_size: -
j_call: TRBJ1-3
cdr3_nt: TGTGCCAGCAGCTTGGGGAACTCTGGAAACACCATATATTTT
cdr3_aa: CASSLGNSGNTIYF

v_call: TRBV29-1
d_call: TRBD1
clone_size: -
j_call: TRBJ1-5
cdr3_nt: TGCAGCGTCGGAGGACAGGGAGGGATTGAGCCCCAGCATTTT
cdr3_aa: CSVGGQGGIEPQHF

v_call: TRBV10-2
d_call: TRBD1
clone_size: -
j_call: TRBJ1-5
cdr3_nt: TGCGCCAGCAGTGAGTCGTGGGGACAGATCAATCAGCCCCAGCATTTT
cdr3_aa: CASSESWGQINQPQHF

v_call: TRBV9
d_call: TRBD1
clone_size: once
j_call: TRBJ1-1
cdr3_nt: TGTGCCAGCAGCCCCCGACCTGGACAGGGCGTGACTGAAGCTTTCTTT
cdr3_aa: CASSPRPGQGVTEAFF

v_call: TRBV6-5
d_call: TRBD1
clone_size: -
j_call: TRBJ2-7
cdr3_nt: TGTGCCAGCCTCCTAGGGACAGAAGTTTACGAGCAGTACTTC
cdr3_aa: CASLLGTEVYEQYF

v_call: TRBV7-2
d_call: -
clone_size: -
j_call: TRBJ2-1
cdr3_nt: TGTGCCAGCAGCGCCGGGCGGGCCGTCGGTGAGCAGTTCTTC
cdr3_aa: CASSAGRAVGEQFF

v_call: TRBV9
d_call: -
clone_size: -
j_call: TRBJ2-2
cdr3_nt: TGTGCCAGCAGCGGTGATTCCGGGGAGCTGTTTTTT
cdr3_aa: CASSGDSGELFF

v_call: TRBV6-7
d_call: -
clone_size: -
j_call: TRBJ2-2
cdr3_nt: TGTGCCAGCACACAGGGTCCCACCGGGGAGCTGTTTTTT
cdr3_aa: CASTQGPTGELFF

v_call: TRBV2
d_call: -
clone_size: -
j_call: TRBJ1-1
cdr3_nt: TGTGCCAGCAGTCCTTTCACTGAAGCTTTCTTT
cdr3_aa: CASSPFTEAFF

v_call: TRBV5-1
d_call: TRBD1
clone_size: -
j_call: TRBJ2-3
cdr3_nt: TGCGCCAGCAGCCCCGGGACAGGGAGAACAGATACGCAGTATTTT
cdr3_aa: CASSPGTGRTDTQYF

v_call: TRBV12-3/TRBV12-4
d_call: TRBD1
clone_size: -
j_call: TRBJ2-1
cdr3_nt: TGTGCCAGCAGTTTAGGTCAGGACAGGGGCCAATTCTTC
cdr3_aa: CASSLGQDRGQFF

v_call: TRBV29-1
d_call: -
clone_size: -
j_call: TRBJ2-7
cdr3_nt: TGCAGCGTTCGGGGCGGGGAAACCTACGAGCAGTACTTC
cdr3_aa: CSVRGGETYEQYF

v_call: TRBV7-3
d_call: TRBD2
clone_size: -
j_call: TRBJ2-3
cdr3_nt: TGTGCCAGCAGCTCACTAGCGGGGGGCGTCGCAGATACGCAGTATTTT
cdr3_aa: CASSSLAGGVADTQYF

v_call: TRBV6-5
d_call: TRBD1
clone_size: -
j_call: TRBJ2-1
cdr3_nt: TGTGCCAGCAGTAACCGGGACAGGGACTCAAGGGGGCAGTTCTTC
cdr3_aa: CASSNRDRDSRGQFF

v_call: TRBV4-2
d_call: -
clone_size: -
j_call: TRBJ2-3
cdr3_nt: TGTGCCAGCAGCCAACTCACAGATACGCAGTATTTT
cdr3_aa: CASSQLTDTQYF

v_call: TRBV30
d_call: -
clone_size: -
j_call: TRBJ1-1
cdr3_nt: TGTGCCTGGACCCCCCTTGACAGGCTATACACTGAAGCTTTCTTT
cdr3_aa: CAWTPLDRLYTEAFF

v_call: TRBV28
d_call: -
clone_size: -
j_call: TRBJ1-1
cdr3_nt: TGTGCCAGCAGGCCCCTCGGGACACAGAACACTGAAGCTTTCTTT
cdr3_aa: CASRPLGTQNTEAFF

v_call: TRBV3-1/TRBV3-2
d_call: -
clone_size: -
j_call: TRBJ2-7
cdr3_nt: TGTGCCAGCAGCCAAGTAGGCGGGACAGCCTCCTACGAGCAGTACTTC
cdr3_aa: CASSQVGGTASYEQYF

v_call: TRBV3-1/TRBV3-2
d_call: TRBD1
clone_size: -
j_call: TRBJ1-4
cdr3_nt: TGTGCCAGCAGCCCCGGGACAGGGAGGGGGGCTAATGAAAAACTGTTTTTT
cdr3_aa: CASSPGTGRGANEKLFF

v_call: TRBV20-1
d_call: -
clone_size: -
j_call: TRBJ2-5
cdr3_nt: TGCAGTGCGAACCTGGACATGCCGGAGTACTTC
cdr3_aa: CSANLDMPEYF

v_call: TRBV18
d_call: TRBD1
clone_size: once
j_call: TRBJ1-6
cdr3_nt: TGTGCCAGCTCCAAGGACAGGTACTATTCACCCCTCCACTTT
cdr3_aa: CASSKDRYYSPLHF

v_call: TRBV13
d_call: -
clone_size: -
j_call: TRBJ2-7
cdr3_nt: TGTGCCAGCAGCGCCTCCGGGACTGCGCTCTCCTACGAGCAGTACTTC
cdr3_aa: CASSASGTALSYEQYF

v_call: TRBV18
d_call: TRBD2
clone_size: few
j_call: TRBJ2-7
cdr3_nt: TGTGCCAGCTCACCACCAGGCGGGGGGGCCTACGAGCAGTACTTC
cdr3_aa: CASSPPGGGAYEQYF

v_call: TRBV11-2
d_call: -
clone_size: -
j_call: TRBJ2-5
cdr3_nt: TGTGCCAGCAGCTTAGGGGGGCGGCCACAAGAGACCCAGTACTTC
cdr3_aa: CASSLGGRPQETQYF

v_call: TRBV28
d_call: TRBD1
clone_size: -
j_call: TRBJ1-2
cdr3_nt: TGTGCCAGCACTTTGACAGGGACTAACTATGGCTACACCTTC
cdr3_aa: CASTLTGTNYGYTF

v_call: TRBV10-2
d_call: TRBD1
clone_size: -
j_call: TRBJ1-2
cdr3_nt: TGCGCCAGCAGTTTACAGGGGAGCTATGGCTACACCTTC
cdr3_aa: CASSLQGSYGYTF

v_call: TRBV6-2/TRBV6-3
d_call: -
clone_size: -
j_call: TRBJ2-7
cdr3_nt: TGTGCCAGCAGTCCCGCCAATAGCCTGGGGCAGACCTACGAGCAGTACTTC
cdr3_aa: CASSPANSLGQTYEQYF

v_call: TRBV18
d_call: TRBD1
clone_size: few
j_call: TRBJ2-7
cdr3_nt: TGTGCCAGCTCACCGTCGACAGGGTCCCCCTACGAGCAGTACTTC
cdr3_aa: CASSPSTGSPYEQYF